The rows below give T cell receptor beta chains drawn from one sample of a study of T-cell reconstitution after alpha-beta-depleted transplantation in children. Using its own MiXCR run on the PCR reads, TCRdb lists one record per CDR3 protein. The sample gives 95,000 to 120,000 distinct CDR3 sequences, around 6.4% of which show up once; 23% is in the top ten. The specimen comprised PBMCs, mostly from graft donor cells, sampled 360 days after TCRalphabeta/CD19-depleted stem cell transplant. All receptors derive from a male patient aged 2-15 years who had a stem cell transplant for acute lymphoblastic leukemia, so the T cells may come from the graft donor. Both conserved end residues are part of each CDR3. D genes are given only for firm matches. Size tells how often a clone was seen (once, few, many) or the class of an expanded clone, and some rows leave it out.

j_call v_call d_call clone_size cdr3_nt cdr3_aa
TRBJ2-4 TRBV29-1 - many TGCAGCGTCAACCGGGACACTGAAAACATTCAGTACTTC CSVNRDTENIQYF
TRBJ2-7 TRBV12-3/TRBV12-4 - many TGTGCCAGCAGTTCGCGGCAGGACCTTCCTGGCGAGCAGTACTTC CASSSRQDLPGEQYF
TRBJ1-2 TRBV4-3 TRBD1 many TGCGCCAGCAGCCACCTTACAGGGGAGGGCGACTATGGCTACACCTTC CASSHLTGEGDYGYTF
TRBJ2-1 TRBV9 - - TGTGCCAGCAGCGTAGCGGGGGCTTATGAGCAGTTCTTC CASSVAGAYEQFF
TRBJ2-7 TRBV24-1 - many TGTGCCACCAGAGACAGGACCTACGAGCAGTACTTC CATRDRTYEQYF
TRBJ2-7 TRBV6-5 - few TGTGCCAGCAGTTACGCGGACCCCCTCGCCGAGCAGTACTTC CASSYADPLAEQYF
TRBJ2-7 TRBV4-3 TRBD1 - TGCGCCAGCAGCCCAACCGGGACAGGGGTCAACGAGCAGTACTTC CASSPTGTGVNEQYF
TRBJ2-1 TRBV24-1 - many TGTGCCACCCAGATCGACAATGAGCAGTTCTTC CATQIDNEQFF
TRBJ2-5 TRBV5-6 TRBD2 few TGTGCCAGCAGCTTAATGCTAGCGGGAGAGACCCAGTACTTC CASSLMLAGETQYF
TRBJ2-5 TRBV6-1 TRBD1 - TGTGCCAGCGCCAGGGACAGGGGCGGGGAGACCCAGTACTTC CASARDRGGETQYF
TRBJ2-1 TRBV5-1 TRBD2 - TGCGCCAGCAGCTTGCGTAGCGGGAGGCCCCATGAGCAGTTCTTC CASSLRSGRPHEQFF
TRBJ2-3 TRBV3-1 - few TGTGCCAGCAGCCAAGTTTCAGGGGTACTAGGAGATACGCAGTATTTT CASSQVSGVLGDTQYF
TRBJ1-2 TRBV7-6 - - TGTGCCAGCAGCTTAGACCGCCGAGGGGACTATGGCTACACCTTC CASSLDRRGDYGYTF